This TCR beta chain was recovered during a study of blood T cell repertoires in COVID-19. The method was immunoSEQ multiplex PCR; TCRdb's version includes in-frame clones alone and lacks a portion of them. The sample comprises almost 100,000 clones, roughly nine tenths of which are singletons, and 10% to 13% rests with the top ten. This clone came up once. CDR1 and CDR2 (germline): LGHDT, YNNKEL (reference sequence). CDR3 size: 16 residues. V trimming: 6 bases; J trimming: 7 bases; junction bases outside the gene matches: 17. Sequences were obtained from peripheral blood. The chain carries TRBV3-1 (or the pseudogene TRBV3-2) and TRBJ2-7; TRBD2 matches at 8 bases. This sequence was found in a man aged 50 to 60 with acute or convalescent COVID-19. CDR3 DNA: TGTGCCAGCAGTCCCCCAGTAGCGGGATGGGGCGGGGAGCAGTACTTC. This codes for CASSPPVAGWGGEQYF.